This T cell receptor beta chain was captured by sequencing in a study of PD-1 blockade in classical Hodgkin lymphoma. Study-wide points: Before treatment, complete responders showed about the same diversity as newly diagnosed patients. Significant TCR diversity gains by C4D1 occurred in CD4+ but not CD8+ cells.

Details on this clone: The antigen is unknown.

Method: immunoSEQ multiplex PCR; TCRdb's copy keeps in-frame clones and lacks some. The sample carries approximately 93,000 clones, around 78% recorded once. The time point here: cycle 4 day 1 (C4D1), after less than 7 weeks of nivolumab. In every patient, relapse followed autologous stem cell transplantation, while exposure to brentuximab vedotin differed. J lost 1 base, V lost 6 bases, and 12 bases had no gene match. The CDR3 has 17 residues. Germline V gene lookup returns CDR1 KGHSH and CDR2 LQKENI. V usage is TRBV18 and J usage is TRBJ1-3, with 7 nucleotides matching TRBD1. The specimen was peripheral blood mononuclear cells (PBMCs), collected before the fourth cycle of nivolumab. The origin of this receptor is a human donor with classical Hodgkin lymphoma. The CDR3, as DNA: TGTGCCAGCTCCCCCCAAGGGGGCCCGACGTCTGGAAACACCATATATTTT. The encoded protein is CASSPQGGPTSGNTIYF.